These 11 T cell receptor beta chains share one sample of origin, sequenced in a study of cytomegalovirus exposure and HLA in healthy donors. Generated by immunoSEQ multiplex PCR, the TCRdb table keeps only in-frame clones and is missing some. This table has 200,000 to 250,000 clones, about 87% appearing once. Sequenced material: PBMCs. All receptors come from a man younger than 30 in good health and CMV-seronegative.

This chain links TRBV6-5 with TRBJ1-5, with a possible D match to TRBD1 (6 bases). Trimming took 4 bases from V and 2 from J, leaving 12 bases between them. Germline V gene lookup returns CDR1 MNHEY and CDR2 SVGAGI. This CDR3 has 15 amino acids. This chain's CDR3 is CASSSGARGNQPQHF. The CDR3 DNA reads TGTGCCAGCAGTTCAGGGGCCAGGGGCAATCAGCCCCAGCATTTT.

The chain links TRBV7-8 to TRBJ1-6, with D hard to call. The CDR3 runs 14 residues. Trimming pared 5 bases from V and 6 bases from J, leaving 11 bases between. Germline loops: CDR1 SGHVS, CDR2 FQNEAQ. The CDR3 region is CASSKRRVNSPLHF. CDR3 in DNA: TGTGCCAGCAGCAAACGACGGGTTAATTCACCCCTCCACTTT.

The chain has TRBV29-1 and TRBJ2-1, with no clear D. The ends were cut back, 5 bases at V and 3 bases at J, with 8 bases in the middle. The germline CDR1 and CDR2 sequences are SQVTM and ANQGSEA. The CDR3 is 12 residues long. CDR3 coding DNA: TGCAGCGTTACCCCCAGCTACAATGAGCAGTTCTTC. Protein product: CSVTPSYNEQFF.

This clone has a single count. The chain joins TRBV25-1 to TRBJ1-6, with 9 positions matching TRBD1. The germline CDR1 and CDR2 sequences are MGHDK and SYGVNS. With 5 bases clipped from V and 9 bases from J, the junction kept 5 bases outside the gene matches. CDR3 length: 14 amino acids. The CDR3: CASSPDRGISPLHF. In DNA, the CDR3 is TGTGCCAGCAGTCCGGACAGGGGAATTTCACCCCTCCACTTT.

The V and J genes are TRBV28 and TRBJ1-6; D is perhaps TRBD1 (6 bases). Between the trimmed V and J ends, which lost 6 bases and 3 bases, there was a span of 9 bases. The CDR3 loop spans 14 amino acids. Per the germline V gene, CDR1 is MDHEN and CDR2 is SYDVKM. DNA of the CDR3: TGTGCCAGCAGGGGGGCGGACTATAATTCACCCCTCCACTTT. It is translated as CASRGADYNSPLHF.

The chain uses TRBV6-6 and TRBJ1-6, with 9 bases aligning to TRBD1. This CDR3 comprises 15 residues. The trim removed 6 bases at V and 6 bases at J, leaving 6 bases unmatched. Germline CDR1 reads MNHNY; CDR2 reads SVGAGI (reference sequence). The CDR3 spells CASSPTGGGNSPLHF. DNA for the CDR3: TGTGCCAGCAGCCCGACAGGGGGTGGTAATTCACCCCTCCACTTT.

The chain carries TRBV4-2 and TRBJ2-3; TRBD2 matches 9 bases. The CDR3 runs 16 residues. Trimming cost V 5 bases and J 3 bases; bases outside gene matches: 9. Germline CDR1 is LGHNA and CDR2 is YNFKEQ. The CDR3 here is CASSSRREGPTDTQYF. DNA for the CDR3: TGTGCCAGCAGCTCAAGGCGGGAGGGCCCTACAGATACGCAGTATTTT.

V is TRBV18 and J is TRBJ1-5; 10 bases map to TRBD1. The J segment lost 2 bases and the V segment lost 3 bases, leaving 10 bases of the junction unmatched. Per germline, CDR1 KGHSH and CDR2 LQKENI. The CDR3 length is 18 residues. CDR3 DNA: TGTGCCAGCTCACCTTTCTTGACAGGGGGCATGGGCAATCAGCCCCAGCATTTT. Translated, it gives CASSPFLTGGMGNQPQHF.

The V call is TRBV5-1, the J call TRBJ1-1, with 7 bases lining up with TRBD1. The J segment lost 4 bases and the V segment lost 3 bases, leaving 6 bases of the junction unmatched. This CDR3 region has 14 residues. The V gene's germline CDR1 is SGHRS and CDR2 YFSETQ. Here the CDR3 reads CASSSTGVPTEAFF. The CDR3 nucleotides are TGCGCCAGCAGCTCCACAGGGGTGCCCACTGAAGCTTTCTTT.

J is TRBJ2-7 and V is TRBV5-4, with D tentatively TRBD1 (6 bases). CDR3 length equals 13 residues. CDR1 is SGHNT, CDR2 YYREEE, per germline (reference sequence). The V end lost 4 bases, the J end lost 2 bases, and 10 bases lay between the germline ends. The CDR3 reads CASSPPGAYEQYF. CDR3 bases: TGTGCCAGCAGCCCGCCAGGGGCCTACGAGCAGTACTTC.

As concerns this clone: Other DNA sequences in this sample translate to the same CDR3. The J gene is TRBJ2-7, the V gene TRBV28, with D unresolved. Germline assignment: CDR1 MDHEN and CDR2 SYDVKM. The germline V and J ends were trimmed by 3 bases and 3 bases, with 6 bases remaining between them. CDR3 size: 12 residues. CDR3 DNA: TGTGCCAGCAGTTTGACGGGCTACGAGCAGTACTTC. Amino acids: CASSLTGYEQYF. Together with reference TRBV28 and TRBJ2-7, the CDR3 gives the full variable domain: DVKVTQSSRYLVKRTGEKVFLECVQDMDHENMFWYRQDPGLGLRLIYFSYDVKMKEKGDIPEGYSVSREKKERFSLILESASTNQTSMYLCASSLTGYEQYFGPGTRLTVT.